This passage covers 5 T cell receptor beta chains from one sample sequenced in a study of CD8+CD57+ T cells in acquired aplastic anemia. Genomic DNA templated the TCR beta VDJ and CDR3 profiling. MiXCR was run by TCRdb on the reads, yielding one entry per CDR3 protein. Of fewer than 200,000 distinct CDR3 sequences in the sample, approximately 48% were seen once. Only patients with CD8+CD57+ cell expansion on flow cytometry were chosen for sequencing. The sequenced sample was sorted CD4+, CD8+, or CD8+CD57+ T cells (not recorded which) from PBMCs. The receptors derive from a human donor with aplastic anemia.

This clonotype was observed many times. This sequence joins TRBV20-1 and TRBJ2-7; 12 nucleotides align to TRBD2. V dropped 3 bases and J dropped 2; count of bases not matched to a gene: 11. This CDR3 is 17 amino acids long. Germline assignment: CDR1 DFQATT and CDR2 SNEGSKA (reference sequence). CDR3 sequence: CSASRSLAGGGTYEQYF. In DNA form, the CDR3 reads TGCAGTGCTAGTAGGAGTCTAGCGGGAGGGGGCACCTACGAGCAGTACTTC.

The rearrangement joins TRBV24-1 to TRBJ2-7, with 9 bases matching TRBD2. The V and J ends lost 3 bases and 4 bases, in that order; junction bases with no gene match: 9. The CDR3 loop spans 16 amino acids. Germline lookup yields CDR1 KGHDR and CDR2 SFDVKD. The CDR3 region is CATSDTHGLASYEQYF. The CDR3 nucleotides are TGTGCCACCAGTGATACCCATGGACTAGCGTCATACGAGCAGTACTTC.

This clonotype was detected once. The CDR3: CASSVTRDGDTQYF. The CDR3 bases are TGTGCCAGCAGCGTAACGCGGGATGGAGATACGCAGTATTTT. The chain combines TRBV9 with TRBJ2-3; possibly TRBD2 for D (6 bases). Per the germline V gene, CDR1 is SGDLS and CDR2 is YYNGEE. The germline V and J ends were trimmed by 1 base and 5 bases, with 11 bases remaining between them. The CDR3 loop spans 14 amino acids.

The CDR3 loop reads CASSLGTSGSEQFF. The DNA of the CDR3 is TGTGCCAGCAGCTTAGGGACTAGTGGGAGTGAGCAGTTCTTC. The rearrangement joins TRBV7-8 to TRBJ2-1; 7 nucleotides align to TRBD2. The CDR3 covers 14 residues. CDR1 SGHVS and CDR2 FQNEAQ come from the germline V gene. After removal of 1 base from V and 9 bases from J, the junction contained 6 bases not matched to a gene.

A single count supports this clonotype. A read error may account for a junction end that differs from germline. The CDR3 is CASSLNRDETQYF. For the CDR3, the DNA is TGTGCTAGCAGCTTAAATAGGGACGAGACCCAGTACTTC. The chain links TRBV7-7 to TRBJ2-5; either TRBD1 or TRBD2 may fit D (5 bases each). The CDR3 sequence is 13 residues long. CDR1 SSHAT and CDR2 FNYEAQ come from the germline V gene (reference sequence).